The 22 T cell receptor beta chains listed next were all sequenced from one sample in a study of T cells after yellow fever vaccination. TCRdb independently ran MiXCR on the 5' RACE reads; one entry per CDR3 protein. The table lists about 130,000 distinct CDR3 sequences, 8.9% of them singletons. Sequenced material: CD8+ T cells sorted from PBMCs, taken on the day of the yellow fever booster vaccination. Receptors were obtained from a young man who received the YFV17D yellow fever vaccine.

The V gene is TRBV4-1, the J gene TRBJ2-5; 8 bases line up with TRBD1. The germline CDR1 and CDR2 sequences are MGHRA and YSYEKL. V lost 4 bases to trimming and J lost 5 bases; unmatched junction nucleotides: 9. CDR3 length equals 15 residues. This chain's CDR3 is CASSLKTDRAETQYF. The CDR3 nucleotides are TGCGCCAGCAGCCTAAAAACGGACAGGGCCGAGACCCAGTACTTC.

A few counts support this clonotype. This rearrangement joins TRBV4-1 to TRBJ2-2; D is tentatively TRBD1 or TRBD2 (5 bases each). With 1 base removed from V and 7 bases from J, the gap between germline ends came to 10 bases. The CDR3 consists of 14 residues. Germline loops: CDR1 MGHRA, CDR2 YSYEKL. The CDR3 DNA reads as TGCGCCAGCAGCCAAGTCAGGGACGGCGGGGAGCTGTTTTTT. Residues: CASSQVRDGGELFF.

In its sample, this clonotype was seen a few times. The chain links TRBV24-1 to TRBJ2-1; 7 bases are a match to TRBD1. V shed 4 bases and J 8 bases; nucleotides not matched to a gene: 7. Germline V gene sequence: CDR1 KGHDR, CDR2 SFDVKD. There are 14 residues in the CDR3. The DNA for the CDR3 is TGTGCCACCAGTGAAAGACAGGGTTGGGATGAGCAGTTCTTC. This sequence encodes CATSERQGWDEQFF.

This clonotype was detected a few times. The J gene is TRBJ2-2, the V gene TRBV6-5; 7 nucleotides line up with TRBD2. Trimming took 0 bases from V and 4 from J; bases not matched to a gene: 11. The germline CDR1 and CDR2 sequences are MNHEY and SVGAGI. CDR3 length: 18 residues. CDR3 sequence: CASSYSFPRLAATGELFF. As DNA, the CDR3 is TGTGCCAGCAGTTACTCGTTTCCCCGGCTAGCGGCCACCGGGGAGCTGTTTTTT.

The genes are TRBV29-1 and TRBJ1-4; D is unclear. The CDR3 is made up of 14 amino acids. The V gene's germline CDR1 is SQVTM and CDR2 ANQGSEA. Trimming removed 0 bases at V and 4 bases at J, with 9 bases between. The CDR3 DNA reads TGCAGCGTTGAAGATGCGGGCGATAATGAAAAACTGTTTTTT. Its protein product is CSVEDAGDNEKLFF. Together with reference TRBV29-1 and TRBJ1-4, the CDR3 gives the full variable domain: SAVISQKPSRDICQRGTSLTIQCQVDSQVTMMFWYRQQPGQSLTLIATANQGSEATYESGFVIDKFPISRPNLTFSTLTVSNMSPEDSSIYLCSVEDAGDNEKLFFGSGTQLSVL.

This clonotype appeared a few times. J is TRBJ2-1 and V is TRBV4-1; 7 bases match TRBD2. V lost 1 base, J lost 9 bases, and 6 bases stayed unmatched. Germline CDR1 reads MGHRA; CDR2 reads YSYEKL. The CDR3 has 14 amino acids. CDR3 DNA: TGCGCCAGCAGCCAAGGAATCTCGGGGGGTGAGCAGTTCTTC. Translating gives CASSQGISGGEQFF.

This rearrangement joins TRBV27 to TRBJ2-3, with 11 bases fitting TRBD2. The trim removed 5 bases at V and 1 base at J, leaving 2 bases unmatched. Germline CDR1 is MNHEY and CDR2 is SMNVEV (reference sequence). The CDR3 is 15 residues long. CDR3 in DNA: TGTGCCAGCAGTAAACTAGCGGGGGGCACAGATACGCAGTATTTT. Translating it yields CASSKLAGGTDTQYF.

The chain couples TRBV27 to TRBJ2-7, with 9 positions matching TRBD1. Germline V lookup: CDR1 MNHEY, CDR2 SMNVEV (reference sequence). V gave up 2 bases and J gave up 3 bases; unmatched junction bases: 5. This CDR3 comprises 15 residues. CDR3 DNA sequence: TGTGCCAGCAGTTTAATCGGGACAGGGCGCTACGAGCAGTACGTC. This translates into CASSLIGTGRYEQYV.

The V gene is TRBV5-6, the J gene TRBJ2-5; the D gene is possibly TRBD2 (6 bases). Germline CDR1 is SGHDT and CDR2 is YYEEEE. V was shortened by 1 base and J by 2 bases, with 18 bases between the two germline ends. The CDR3 sequence is 17 residues long. The CDR3 DNA follows: TGTGCCAGCAGCTTGTCTCGCGGGGTGGCACAACAAGAGACCCAGTACTTC. Amino acid sequence: CASSLSRGVAQQETQYF.

This clonotype was seen a few times. The chain is built from TRBV9 and TRBJ2-7; D remains unclear. This CDR3 region has 15 residues. Germline V gives CDR1 SGDLS, CDR2 YYNGEE. Trimming removed 6 bases at V and 3 bases at J, with 19 bases between. The CDR3 loop is CASTGKTRPSYEQYV. The CDR3, as DNA: TGTGCCAGCACGGGTAAAACCCGTCCCAGCTACGAGCAGTACGTC.

The chain is built from TRBV2 and TRBJ1-2, with D uncertain. The CDR3 length is 13 residues. V gave up 4 bases and J gave up 7 bases, with 13 bases separating them. CDR1 is SNHLY, CDR2 FYNNEI, per germline. CDR3 protein: CASSGHGFPGYTF. The CDR3, as DNA: TGTGCCAGCAGTGGGCACGGATTTCCTGGCTACACCTTC.

The chain employs TRBV7-9 and TRBJ2-7, with D unclear. Germline values: CDR1 SEHNR, CDR2 FQNEAQ (reference sequence). Between the trimmed V and J ends, which lost 5 bases and 1 base, there was a span of 9 bases. This CDR3 is built from 13 residues. CDR3 amino acids: CASSPTLSYEQYV. CDR3 nucleotide sequence: TGTGCCAGCAGCCCCACCCTGTCCTACGAGCAGTACGTC.

There are a few counts of this clonotype. This chain joins TRBV3-1 and TRBJ1-6; weak D call: TRBD1 (5 bases). From germline, CDR1 is LGHDT and CDR2 YNNKEL (reference sequence). Trimming removed 1 base at V and 12 bases at J, with 7 bases between. The CDR3 consists of 12 residues. As DNA, the CDR3 is TGTGCCAGCAGCCAAGGGGGCTTACCCCTCCACTTT. The encoded protein is CASSQGGLPLHF.

This clonotype was found a few times. This chain uses TRBV7-9 with TRBJ2-2, with TRBD1 identical over 10 bases. CDR1 is SEHNR, CDR2 FQNEAQ, per germline (reference sequence). The V segment lost 4 bases and the J segment 3 bases; nucleotides outside the gene matches: 14. CDR3 length: 19 amino acids. The CDR3 DNA reads as TGTGCCAGCAGCTCGACTATCCGGGACAGGGGATGGCACACCGGGGAGCTGTTTTTT. It encodes CASSSTIRDRGWHTGELFF.

This clonotype was observed a handful of times. The gene calls are TRBV11-2 and TRBJ1-1; D is uncertain. This CDR3 spans 12 amino acids. CDR1 and CDR2 (germline): SGHAT, FQNNGV. Trimming pared 2 bases from V and 7 bases from J, leaving 8 bases between. This CDR3 is CASSLRGVEAFF. The CDR3 DNA reads TGTGCCAGCAGCTTACGTGGCGTTGAAGCTTTCTTT.

The CDR3 reads CSVAATWTASNTEAFF. The CDR3 DNA reads TGCAGCGTCGCAGCGACTTGGACAGCTTCGAACACTGAAGCTTTCTTT. The rearrangement joins TRBV29-1 to TRBJ1-1, with TRBD1 as a possible D gene (6 bases). This CDR3 contains 16 residues. Germline V lookup: CDR1 SQVTM, CDR2 ANQGSEA. Trimming shortened V by 6 bases and J by 1 base, and 21 bases separated the two germline ends.

The rearrangement uses TRBV5-6 and TRBJ2-5; 12 nucleotides line up with TRBD2. CDR3 length: 15 amino acids. Germline V gene sequence: CDR1 SGHDT, CDR2 YYEEEE. With 6 bases clipped from V and 5 bases from J, the junction kept 8 bases outside the gene matches. CDR3 protein: CASTPLAGGLETQYF. CDR3 sequence (DNA): TGTGCCAGCACCCCACTAGCGGGGGGCCTGGAGACCCAGTACTTC.

In its sample, this clonotype was seen a few times. The CDR3 region is CASSHLGTAITGELFF. The DNA of the CDR3 is TGTGCCAGCAGTCACCTGGGGACAGCCATCACCGGGGAGCTGTTTTTT. The chain has TRBV6-2 or TRBV6-3 and TRBJ2-2, with TRBD1 matching 7 bases. This CDR3 comprises 16 residues. Germline values: CDR1 MNHEY, CDR2 SVGEGT. J lost 4 bases, V lost 5 bases, and 10 bases had no gene match.

This rearrangement joins TRBV7-2 to TRBJ2-2, with 9 positions matching TRBD1. With V trimmed by 4 bases and J by 5 bases, 23 bases remained unmatched. This CDR3 is built from 21 residues. Germline V gene sequence: CDR1 SGHTA, CDR2 FQGNSA. The CDR3 is CASSSALFRTGVSKKTGELFF. CDR3 coding DNA: TGTGCCAGCAGCTCCGCTTTGTTCCGGACAGGGGTTAGTAAGAAGACCGGGGAGCTGTTTTTT.

This clonotype has just a few counts. The chain uses TRBV4-1 and TRBJ2-5, with TRBD2 as a possible D gene (5 bases). The CDR3 is 15 amino acids. V was clipped by 4 bases and J by 1 base, with 13 bases between them. Germline V gene lookup returns CDR1 MGHRA and CDR2 YSYEKL. CDR3 sequence (DNA): TGCGCCAGCAGCCGATCTATCGGGGTCCAAGAGACCCAGTACTTC. It specifies CASSRSIGVQETQYF.

V gene TRBV7-9 combines with J gene TRBJ2-1; D gene ambiguous. CDR3 size: 16 residues. Germline CDR1 reads SEHNR; CDR2 reads FQNEAQ (reference sequence). Trimming cost V 1 base and J 3 bases, with 13 bases left between them. The CDR3 region has the DNA TGTGCCAGCAGCTTAGTCCCCGACCAAGTCTACAATGAGCAGTTCTTC. This gives the protein CASSLVPDQVYNEQFF.

This clonotype turned up a few times. The gene calls are TRBV7-3 and TRBJ1-1, with TRBD1 as a possible D gene (5 bases). Germline lookup yields CDR1 SGHTA and CDR2 FQGTGA. The CDR3 runs 14 residues. V lost 1 base and J 5 bases, leaving 11 bases between the germline ends. The CDR3 DNA follows: TGTGCCAGCAGCTTAAAGTTGGGGGATACTGAAGCTTTCTTT. It is translated as CASSLKLGDTEAFF.